This T cell receptor beta chain was recorded in a study of graft-versus-host responses after intestinal transplantation. Study-wide background: The study gave all recipients anti-thymocyte globulin induction, then tacrolimus and steroids for 2 to 3 years.

Notes on the study in general: Graft-donor T cell macrochimerism in patients accompanied high graft-versus-host to host-versus-graft clonal ratios in allografts. Early post-transplant declines in HvG were associated with peak levels of circulating GvH clones.

Comments on this clone: Its target is unknown.

The V gene's germline CDR1 is LNHDA and CDR2 SQIVND (reference sequence). There are 14 residues in the CDR3. The V end lost 3 bases, the J end lost 2 bases, and 7 bases lay between the germline ends. The method was immunoSEQ multiplex PCR; TCRdb's version includes in-frame clones alone and lacks a portion of them. Of approximately 86,000 clones listed, less than 95% are singletons. The V call is TRBV19, the J call TRBJ2-2; D perhaps matches TRBD2 (6 bases). The sample in question was unstimulated CD8+ T cells sorted from spleen or lymph node cells, obtained before transplant. The clonotype was recovered from a human donor who was the organ donor for an intestinal transplant. As DNA, the CDR3 is TGTGCCAGTAGTATCGGACTAAACACCGGGGAGCTGTTTTTT. This translates into CASSIGLNTGELFF.